This paragraph covers one T cell receptor beta chain sequence. Profiling relied on immunoSEQ multiplex PCR, and the TCRdb table lists in-frame clones only, not all of them. The profile shows approximately 200,000 clones, roughly three quarters of them singletons. J gave up 5 bases and V 3 bases, and 7 bases lay outside the gene matches. The V gene's germline CDR1 is SGHTA and CDR2 FQGNSA. The CDR3 loop spans 15 amino acids. The data are from a study of blood T cell repertoires in COVID-19. The chain combines TRBV7-2 with TRBJ1-2; 9 positions match TRBD1. The sequencing sample was made of peripheral blood. The origin of this receptor is a woman aged 80 or older with COVID-19, enrolled during active disease. Here the CDR3 reads CASSFTQGAEYGYTF. The CDR3 DNA follows: TGTGCCAGCAGCTTCACACAGGGGGCTGAATATGGCTACACCTTC.